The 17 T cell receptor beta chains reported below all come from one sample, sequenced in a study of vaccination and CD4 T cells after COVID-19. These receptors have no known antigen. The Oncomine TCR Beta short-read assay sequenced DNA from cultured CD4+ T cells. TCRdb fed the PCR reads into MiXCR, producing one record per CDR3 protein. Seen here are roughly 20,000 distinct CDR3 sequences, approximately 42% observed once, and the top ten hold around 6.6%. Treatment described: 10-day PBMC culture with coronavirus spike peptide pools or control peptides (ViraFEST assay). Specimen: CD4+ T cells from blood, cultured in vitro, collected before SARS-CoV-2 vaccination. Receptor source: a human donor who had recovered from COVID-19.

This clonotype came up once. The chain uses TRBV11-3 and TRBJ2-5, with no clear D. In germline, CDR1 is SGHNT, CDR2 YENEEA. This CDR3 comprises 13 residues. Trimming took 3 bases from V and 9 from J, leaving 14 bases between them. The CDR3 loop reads CASSFSSAAAQYF. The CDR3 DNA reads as TGTGCCAGCAGCTTCAGTTCGGCGGCGGCCCAGTACTTC.

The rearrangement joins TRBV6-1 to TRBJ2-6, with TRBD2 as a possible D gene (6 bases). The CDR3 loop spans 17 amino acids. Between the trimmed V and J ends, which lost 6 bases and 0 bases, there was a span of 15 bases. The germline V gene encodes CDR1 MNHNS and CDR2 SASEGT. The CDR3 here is CASRRDFSFSGANVLTF. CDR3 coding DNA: TGTGCCAGCAGGCGGGACTTCTCTTTCTCTGGGGCCAACGTCCTGACTTTC.

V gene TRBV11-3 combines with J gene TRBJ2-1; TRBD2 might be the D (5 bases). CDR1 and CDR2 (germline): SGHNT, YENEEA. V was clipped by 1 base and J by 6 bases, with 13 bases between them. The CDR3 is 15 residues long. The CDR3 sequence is CASSLVFPRGNEQFF. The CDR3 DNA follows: TGTGCCAGCAGCTTAGTGTTCCCCCGGGGCAATGAGCAGTTCTTC.

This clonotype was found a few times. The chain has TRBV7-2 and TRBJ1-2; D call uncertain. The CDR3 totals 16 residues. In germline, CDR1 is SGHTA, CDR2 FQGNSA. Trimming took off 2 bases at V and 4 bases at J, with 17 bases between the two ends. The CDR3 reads CASSLFTGGSRYGYTF. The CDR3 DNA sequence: TGTGCCAGCAGCTTATTTACGGGCGGCTCCCGCTATGGCTACACCTTC.

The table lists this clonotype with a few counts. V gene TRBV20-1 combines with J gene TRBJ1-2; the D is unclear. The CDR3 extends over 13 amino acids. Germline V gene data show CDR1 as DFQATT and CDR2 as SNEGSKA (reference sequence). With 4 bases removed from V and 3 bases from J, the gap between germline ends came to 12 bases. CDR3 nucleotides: TGCAGTGCTAACCGGAGAGGAGACTATGGCTACACCTTC. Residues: CSANRRGDYGYTF.

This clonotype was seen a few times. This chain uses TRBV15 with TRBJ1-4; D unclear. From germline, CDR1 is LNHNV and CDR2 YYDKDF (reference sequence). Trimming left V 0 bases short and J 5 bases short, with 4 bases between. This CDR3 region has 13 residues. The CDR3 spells CATSRDRNEKLFF. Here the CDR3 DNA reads TGTGCCACCAGCAGAGATCGGAATGAAAAACTGTTTTTT.

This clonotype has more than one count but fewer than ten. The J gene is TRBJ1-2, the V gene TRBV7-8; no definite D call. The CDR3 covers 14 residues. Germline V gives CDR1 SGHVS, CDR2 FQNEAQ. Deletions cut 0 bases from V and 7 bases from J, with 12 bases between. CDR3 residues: CASSLAQDGSGYTF. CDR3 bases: TGTGCCAGCAGCTTAGCGCAGGACGGGTCTGGCTACACCTTC. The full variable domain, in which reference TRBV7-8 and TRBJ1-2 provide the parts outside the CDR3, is GAGVSQSPRYKVAKRGQDVALRCDPISGHVSLFWYQQALGQGPEFLTYFQNEAQLDKSGLPSDRFFAERPEGSVSTLKIQRTQQEDSAVYLCASSLAQDGSGYTFGSGTRLTVV.

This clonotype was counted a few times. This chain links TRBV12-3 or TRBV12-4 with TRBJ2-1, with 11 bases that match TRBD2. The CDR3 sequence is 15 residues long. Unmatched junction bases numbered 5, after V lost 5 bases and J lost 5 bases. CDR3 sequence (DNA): TGTGCCAGCAGTCCTAGACTAGCGGGGAACAATGAGCAGTTCTTC. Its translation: CASSPRLAGNNEQFF.

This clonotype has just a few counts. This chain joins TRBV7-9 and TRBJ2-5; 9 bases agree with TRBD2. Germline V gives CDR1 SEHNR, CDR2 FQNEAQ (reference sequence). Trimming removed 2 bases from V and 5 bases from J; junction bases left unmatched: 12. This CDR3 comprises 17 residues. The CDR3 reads CASSLTAGGLAWETQYF. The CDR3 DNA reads TGTGCCAGCAGCTTAACGGCGGGGGGGCTGGCGTGGGAGACCCAGTACTTC.

As DNA, the CDR3 is TGTGCCAGCAGCTTGGCGGGAAACACAGATACGCAGTATTTT. It codes for CASSLAGNTDTQYF. This rearrangement joins TRBV5-4 to TRBJ2-3, with D tentatively TRBD2 (5 bases). This CDR3 comprises 14 residues. Germline lookup yields CDR1 SGHNT and CDR2 YYREEE (reference sequence). Trimming left V 0 bases short and J 2 bases short, with 7 bases between. Full variable domain (missing parts from reference TRBV5-4 and TRBJ2-3): ETGVTQSPTHLIKTRGQQVTLRCSSQSGHNTVSWYQQALGQGPQFIFQYYREEENGRGNFPPRFSGLQFPNYSSELNVNALELDDSALYLCASSLAGNTDTQYFGPGTRLTVL.

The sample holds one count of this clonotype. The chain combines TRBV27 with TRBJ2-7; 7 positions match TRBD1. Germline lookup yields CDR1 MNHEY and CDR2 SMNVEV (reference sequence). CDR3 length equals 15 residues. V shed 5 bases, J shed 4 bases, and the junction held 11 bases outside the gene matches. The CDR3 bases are TGTGCCAGCAGTCTTCTAGGACAGGTTTCTTACGAGCAGTACTTC. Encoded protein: CASSLLGQVSYEQYF.

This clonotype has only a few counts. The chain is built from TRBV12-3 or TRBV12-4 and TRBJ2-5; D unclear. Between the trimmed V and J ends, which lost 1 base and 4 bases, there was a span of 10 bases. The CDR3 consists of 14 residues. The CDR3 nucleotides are TGTGCCAGCAGTTTAGTCGGTCTGGGAGAGACCCAGTACTTC. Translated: CASSLVGLGETQYF.

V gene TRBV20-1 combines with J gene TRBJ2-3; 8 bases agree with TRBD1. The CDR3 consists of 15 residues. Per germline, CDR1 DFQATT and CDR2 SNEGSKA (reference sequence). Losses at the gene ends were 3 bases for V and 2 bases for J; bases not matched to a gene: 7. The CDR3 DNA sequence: TGCAGTGCTAGTGGACCGGGACAGGTCACAGATACGCAGTATTTT. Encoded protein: CSASGPGQVTDTQYF.

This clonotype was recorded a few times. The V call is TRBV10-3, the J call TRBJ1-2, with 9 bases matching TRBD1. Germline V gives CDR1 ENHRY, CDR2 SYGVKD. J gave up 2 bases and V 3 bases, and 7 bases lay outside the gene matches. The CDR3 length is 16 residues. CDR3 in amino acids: CAISDPSGQGNYGYTF. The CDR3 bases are TGTGCCATCAGTGATCCGTCAGGACAGGGGAACTATGGCTACACCTTC.

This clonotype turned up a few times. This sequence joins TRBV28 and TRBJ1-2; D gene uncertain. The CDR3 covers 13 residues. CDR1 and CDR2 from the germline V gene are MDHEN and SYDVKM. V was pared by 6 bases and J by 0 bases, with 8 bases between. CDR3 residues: CASSPPSNYGYTF. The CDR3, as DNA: TGTGCCAGCAGCCCCCCTTCTAACTATGGCTACACCTTC.

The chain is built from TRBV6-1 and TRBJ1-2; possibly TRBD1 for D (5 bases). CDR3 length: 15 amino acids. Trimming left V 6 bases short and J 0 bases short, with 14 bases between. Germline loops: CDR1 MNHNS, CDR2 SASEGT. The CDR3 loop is CASSSGGVANYGYTF. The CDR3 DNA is TGTGCCAGCAGCTCCGGGGGGGTAGCTAACTATGGCTACACCTTC.

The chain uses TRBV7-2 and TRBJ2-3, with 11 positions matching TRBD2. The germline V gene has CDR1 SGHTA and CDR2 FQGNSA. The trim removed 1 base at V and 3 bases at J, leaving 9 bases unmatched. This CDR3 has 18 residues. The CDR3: CASSLGKLAGGRTDTQYF. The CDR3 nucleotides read TGTGCCAGCAGCTTAGGCAAGCTAGCGGGGGGTCGGACAGATACGCAGTATTTT.